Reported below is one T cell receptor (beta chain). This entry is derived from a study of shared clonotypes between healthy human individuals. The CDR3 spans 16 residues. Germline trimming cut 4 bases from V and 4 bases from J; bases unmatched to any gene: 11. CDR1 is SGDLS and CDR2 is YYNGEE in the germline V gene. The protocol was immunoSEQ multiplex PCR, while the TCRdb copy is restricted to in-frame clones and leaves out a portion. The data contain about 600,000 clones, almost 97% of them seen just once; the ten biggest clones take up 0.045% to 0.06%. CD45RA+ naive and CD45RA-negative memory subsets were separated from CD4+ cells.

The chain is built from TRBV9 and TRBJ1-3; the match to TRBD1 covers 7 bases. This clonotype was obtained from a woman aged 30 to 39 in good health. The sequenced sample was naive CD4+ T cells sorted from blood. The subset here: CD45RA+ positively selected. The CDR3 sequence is CASSPRQGLGGNTIYF. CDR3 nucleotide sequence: TGTGCCAGCAGCCCCAGACAGGGCTTAGGAGGAAACACCATATATTTT.